This T cell receptor (beta chain) is from a study of T cells in Graves' hyperthyroidism and ophthalmopathy. Germline assignment: CDR1 LNHDA and CDR2 SQIVND (reference sequence). This CDR3 is 14 amino acids long. The V and J ends lost 7 bases and 4 bases, in that order; junction bases with no gene match: 5. Points from the study as a whole: The model predicted ophthalmopathy a median roughly six months before onset. A model built on 13 V-J features separated ophthalmopathy from stable hyperthyroidism. Blood also held most thyroid clonotypes expanded beyond 0.001.

RNA transcripts gave rise to amplified TCR beta CDR3 regions. HTBI primers were employed in a first-round RT-PCR of the TCR CDR3. From the multiplex PCR reads, TCRdb called clonotypes with MiXCR, one entry per CDR3 protein. The sample gives hundreds of thousands of distinct CDR3 sequences, under 25% of which show up once; about 34% is in the top ten. About this clonotype: The target antigen is unknown.

In the ophthalmopathy cohort, Clinical Activity Score was at least 3, NOSPECS grade at least 4, and duration under 3 months. The clonotype comes from a young man with Graves' ophthalmopathy. Sequenced: blood. The chain has TRBV19 and TRBJ2-3; 10 bases fit TRBD2. CDR3 DNA sequence: TGTGCCAGTAAGACGCTAGCGGGAGCAGATACGCAGTATTTT. This codes for CASKTLAGADTQYF.